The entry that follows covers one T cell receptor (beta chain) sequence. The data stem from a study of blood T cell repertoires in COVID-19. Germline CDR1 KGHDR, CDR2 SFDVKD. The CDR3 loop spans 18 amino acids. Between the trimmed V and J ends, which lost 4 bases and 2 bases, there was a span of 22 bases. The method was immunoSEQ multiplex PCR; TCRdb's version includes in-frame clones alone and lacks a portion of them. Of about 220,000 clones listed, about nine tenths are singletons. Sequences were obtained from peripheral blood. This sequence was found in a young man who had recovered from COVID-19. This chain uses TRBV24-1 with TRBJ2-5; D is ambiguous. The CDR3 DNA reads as TGTGCCACCAGTGACCAACTTACACGGAGCCATCCTCAAGAGACCCAGTACTTC. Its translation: CATSDQLTRSHPQETQYF.